Reported below is one T cell receptor beta chain. This sample was included in a study of cytomegalovirus exposure and HLA in healthy donors. CDR3 length: 16 residues. Losses at the gene ends were 0 bases for V and 1 base for J; bases not matched to a gene: 4. Germline loops: CDR1 MGHRA, CDR2 YSYEKL. Method: immunoSEQ multiplex PCR; TCRdb's copy keeps in-frame clones and lacks some. Among about 110,000 clones, roughly 90% were seen once, and the ten largest hold under 1.5%. Sample: PBMCs. The clonotype was recovered from a woman aged 30 to 39 in good health and CMV-seropositive. The chain combines TRBV4-1 with TRBJ2-3, with 7 bases that match TRBD2. CDR3 nucleotide sequence: TGCGCCAGCAGCCAAGAAGCTAGCGGAGGCACAGATACGCAGTATTTT. Protein sequence: CASSQEASGGTDTQYF.